This TCR beta chain comes out of a study of patients and donors after allogeneic stem cell transplantation. The germline CDR1 and CDR2 sequences are MDHEN and SYDVKM. The CDR3 runs 12 residues. V dropped 6 bases and J dropped 5 bases, with 10 bases sitting between them. MiXCR, run by TCRdb on the RT-PCR reads, gives a single entry per CDR3 protein. This table has 200,000 to 250,000 distinct CDR3 sequences, 35% to 45% appearing once. The chain combines TRBV28 with TRBJ1-1; D ambiguous. The TCR sequence derives from a human donor who was either an allogeneic HSCT recipient or a stem cell or donor lymphocyte infusion donor (not recorded which). It is not recorded whose cells these are; they may come from a transplant donor. Sequencing was performed on blood, either unsorted or a sorted T cell fraction (not recorded which). In DNA form, the CDR3 reads TGTGCCAGCAGCTCTACCCTTACTGAAGCTTTCTTT. Translating it yields CASSSTLTEAFF.